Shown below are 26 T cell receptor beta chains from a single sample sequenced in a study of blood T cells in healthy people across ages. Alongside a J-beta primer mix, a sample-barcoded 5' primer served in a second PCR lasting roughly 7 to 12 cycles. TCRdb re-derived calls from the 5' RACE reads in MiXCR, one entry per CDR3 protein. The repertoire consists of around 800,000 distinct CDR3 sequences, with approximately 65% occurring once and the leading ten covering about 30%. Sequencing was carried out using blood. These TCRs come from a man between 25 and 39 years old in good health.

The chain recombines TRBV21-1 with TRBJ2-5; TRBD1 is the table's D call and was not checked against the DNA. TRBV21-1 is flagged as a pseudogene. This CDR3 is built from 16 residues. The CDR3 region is CASSKALGGAGETQYF. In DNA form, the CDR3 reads TGTGCCAGCAGCAAAGCGCTAGGGGGGGCGGGGGAGACCCAGTACTTC.

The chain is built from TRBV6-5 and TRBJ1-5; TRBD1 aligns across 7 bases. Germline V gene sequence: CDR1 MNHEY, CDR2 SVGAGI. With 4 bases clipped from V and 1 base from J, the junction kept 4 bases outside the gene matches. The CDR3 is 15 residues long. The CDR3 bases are TGTGCCAGCAGTTCACAGGGACAGAGCAATCAGCCCCAGCATTTT. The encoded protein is CASSSQGQSNQPQHF.

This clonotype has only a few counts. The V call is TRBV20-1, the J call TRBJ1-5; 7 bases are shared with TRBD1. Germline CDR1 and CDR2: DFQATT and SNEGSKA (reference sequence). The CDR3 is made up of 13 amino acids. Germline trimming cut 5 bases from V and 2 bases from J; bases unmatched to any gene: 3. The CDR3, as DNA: TGCAGTGCTCGACAGGGTGGCAATCAGCCCCAGCATTTT. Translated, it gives CSARQGGNQPQHF.

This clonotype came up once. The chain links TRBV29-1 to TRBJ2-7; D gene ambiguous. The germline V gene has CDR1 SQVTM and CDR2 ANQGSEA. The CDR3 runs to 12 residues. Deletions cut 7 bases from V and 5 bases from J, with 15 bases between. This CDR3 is CSGGHGPHEQYF. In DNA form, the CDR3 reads TGCAGCGGTGGTCACGGACCCCACGAGCAGTACTTC.

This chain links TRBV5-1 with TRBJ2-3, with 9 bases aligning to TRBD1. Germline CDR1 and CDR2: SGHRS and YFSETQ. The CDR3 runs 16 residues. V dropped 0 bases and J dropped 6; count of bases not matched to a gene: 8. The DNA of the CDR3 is TGCGCCAGCAGCTTGGGGCCGGGACAGGGTTCGGATACGCAGTATTTT. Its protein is CASSLGPGQGSDTQYF.

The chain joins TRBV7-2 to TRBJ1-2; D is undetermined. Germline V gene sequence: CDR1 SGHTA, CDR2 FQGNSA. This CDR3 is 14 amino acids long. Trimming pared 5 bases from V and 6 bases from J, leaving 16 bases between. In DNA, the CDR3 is TGTGCCAGCAGCCGCGCCCAGGAATCCGATGGCTACACCTTC. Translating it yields CASSRAQESDGYTF.

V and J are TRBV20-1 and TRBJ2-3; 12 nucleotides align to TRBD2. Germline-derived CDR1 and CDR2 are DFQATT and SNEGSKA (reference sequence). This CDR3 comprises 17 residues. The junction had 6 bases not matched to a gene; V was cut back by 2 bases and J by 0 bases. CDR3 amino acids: CSARSASGGASTDTQYF. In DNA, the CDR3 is TGCAGTGCTAGATCGGCTAGCGGGGGGGCCAGCACAGATACGCAGTATTTT.

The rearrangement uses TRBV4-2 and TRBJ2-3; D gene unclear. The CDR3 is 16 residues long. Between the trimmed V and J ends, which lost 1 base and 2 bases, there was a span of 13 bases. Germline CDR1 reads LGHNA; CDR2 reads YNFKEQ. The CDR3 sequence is CASSQVSNTNTDTQYF. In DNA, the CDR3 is TGTGCCAGCAGCCAAGTCTCAAACACAAACACAGATACGCAGTATTTT.

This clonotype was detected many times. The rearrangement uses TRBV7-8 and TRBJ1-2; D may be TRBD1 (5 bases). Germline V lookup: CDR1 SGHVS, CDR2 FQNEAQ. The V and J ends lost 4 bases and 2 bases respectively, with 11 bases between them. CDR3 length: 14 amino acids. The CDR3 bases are TGTGCCAGCAGCTCCAGGGAGGGGAACTATGGCTACACCTTC. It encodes CASSSREGNYGYTF.

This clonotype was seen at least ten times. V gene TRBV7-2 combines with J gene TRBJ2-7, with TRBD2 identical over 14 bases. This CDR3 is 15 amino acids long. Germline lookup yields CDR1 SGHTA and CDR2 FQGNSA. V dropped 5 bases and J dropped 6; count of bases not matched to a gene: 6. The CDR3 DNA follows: TGTGCCAGCAGCCGGACTAGCGGGGGGCCTCGCGAGCAGTACTTC. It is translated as CASSRTSGGPREQYF.

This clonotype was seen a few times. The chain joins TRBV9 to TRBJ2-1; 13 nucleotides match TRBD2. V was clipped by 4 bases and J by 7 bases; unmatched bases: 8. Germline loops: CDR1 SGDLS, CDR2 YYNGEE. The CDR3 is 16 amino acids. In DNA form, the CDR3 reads TGTGCCAGCAGCCTAAGGACTAGCGGGGGATGGAATGAGCAGTTCTTC. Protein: CASSLRTSGGWNEQFF.

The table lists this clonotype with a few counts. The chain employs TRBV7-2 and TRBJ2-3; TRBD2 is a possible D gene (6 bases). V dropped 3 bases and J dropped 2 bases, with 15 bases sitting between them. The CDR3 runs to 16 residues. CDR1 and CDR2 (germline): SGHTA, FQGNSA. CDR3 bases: TGTGCCAGCAGCTTCAGACTAGTGGTAAACACAGATACGCAGTATTTT. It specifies CASSFRLVVNTDTQYF.

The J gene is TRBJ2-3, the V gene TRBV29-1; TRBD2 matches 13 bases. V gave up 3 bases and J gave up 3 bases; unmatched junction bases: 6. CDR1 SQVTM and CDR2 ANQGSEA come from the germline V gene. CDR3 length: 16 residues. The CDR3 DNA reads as TGCAGCGTTGACGAGGGACTAGCGGGGTCAACAGATACGCAGTATTTT. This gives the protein CSVDEGLAGSTDTQYF.

DNA for the CDR3: TGTGCCAGCAGCTACCGACAGGGGGCCCAGTACTTC. Encoded protein: CASSYRQGAQYF. The gene calls are TRBV7-2 and TRBJ2-5, with 9 bases aligning to TRBD1. This CDR3 spans 12 amino acids. The ends lost 4 bases at V and 9 bases at J; junction bases unmatched: 3. Germline values: CDR1 SGHTA, CDR2 FQGNSA.

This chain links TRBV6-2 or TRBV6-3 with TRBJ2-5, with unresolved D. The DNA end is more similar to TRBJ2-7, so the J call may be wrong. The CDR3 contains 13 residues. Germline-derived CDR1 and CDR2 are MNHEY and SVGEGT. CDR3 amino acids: CASSDLAGYEQYF. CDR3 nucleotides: TGTGCCAGCAGTGATTTGGCAGGCTACGAGCAGTACTTC.

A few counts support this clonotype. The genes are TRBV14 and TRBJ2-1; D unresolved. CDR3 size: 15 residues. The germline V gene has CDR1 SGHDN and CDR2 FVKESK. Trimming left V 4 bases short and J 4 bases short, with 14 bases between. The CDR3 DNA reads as TGTGCCAGCAGCCGCGATTCTAGGCGATACAATGAGCAGTTCTTC. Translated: CASSRDSRRYNEQFF.

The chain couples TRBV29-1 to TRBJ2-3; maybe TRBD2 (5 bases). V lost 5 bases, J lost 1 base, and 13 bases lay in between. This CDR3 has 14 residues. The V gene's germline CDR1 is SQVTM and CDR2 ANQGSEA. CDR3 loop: CSVSGLSGTDTQYF. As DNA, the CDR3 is TGCAGCGTTTCAGGACTCTCGGGCACAGATACGCAGTATTTT.

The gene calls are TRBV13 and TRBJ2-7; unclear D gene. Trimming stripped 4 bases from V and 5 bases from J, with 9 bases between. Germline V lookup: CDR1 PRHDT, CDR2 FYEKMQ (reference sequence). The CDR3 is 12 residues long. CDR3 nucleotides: TGTGCCAGCAGCTCCTCTAGAGACGAGCAGTACTTC. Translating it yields CASSSSRDEQYF.

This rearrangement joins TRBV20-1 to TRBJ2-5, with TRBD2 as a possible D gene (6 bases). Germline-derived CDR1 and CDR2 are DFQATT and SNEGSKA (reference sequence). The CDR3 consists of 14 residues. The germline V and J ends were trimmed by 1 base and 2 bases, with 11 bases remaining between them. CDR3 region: CSARGDSRQETQYF. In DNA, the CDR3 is TGCAGTGCTAGAGGGGACTCCCGGCAAGAGACCCAGTACTTC.

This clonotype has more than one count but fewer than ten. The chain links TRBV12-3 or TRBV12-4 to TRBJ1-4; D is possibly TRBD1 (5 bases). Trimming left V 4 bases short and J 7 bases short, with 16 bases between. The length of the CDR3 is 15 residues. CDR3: CASSSPGTGGEKLFF. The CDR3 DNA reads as TGTGCCAGCAGTTCCCCAGGTACCGGGGGTGAAAAACTGTTTTTT.

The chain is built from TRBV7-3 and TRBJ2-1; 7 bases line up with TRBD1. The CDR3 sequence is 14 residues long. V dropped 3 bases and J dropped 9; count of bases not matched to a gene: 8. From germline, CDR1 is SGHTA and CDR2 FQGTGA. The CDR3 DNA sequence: TGTGCCAGCAGCTTCTCGGACAGGAACAGTGAGCAGTTCTTC. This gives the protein CASSFSDRNSEQFF.

CDR3 sequence (DNA): TGTGCCAGCAGCTTTGGGGGGCGCGAGAAATACATTCAGTACTTC. Translated, it gives CASSFGGREKYIQYF. The chain is built from TRBV7-9 and TRBJ2-4; either TRBD1 or TRBD2 may fit D (6 bases each). The CDR3 is 15 amino acids. Germline CDR1 and CDR2: SEHNR and FQNEAQ (reference sequence). The ends were cut back, 3 bases at V and 8 bases at J, with 17 bases in the middle.

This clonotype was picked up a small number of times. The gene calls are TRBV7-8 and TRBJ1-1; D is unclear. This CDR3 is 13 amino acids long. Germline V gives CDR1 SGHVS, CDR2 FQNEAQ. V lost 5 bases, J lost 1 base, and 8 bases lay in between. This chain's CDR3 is CASSPRQNTEAFF. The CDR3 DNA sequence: TGTGCCAGCAGCCCTAGACAGAACACTGAAGCTTTCTTT.

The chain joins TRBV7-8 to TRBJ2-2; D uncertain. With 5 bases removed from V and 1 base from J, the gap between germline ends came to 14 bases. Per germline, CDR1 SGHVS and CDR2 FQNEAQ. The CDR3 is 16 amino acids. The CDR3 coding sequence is TGTGCCAGCAGCCTCCGAGGCGGTATGAACACCGGGGAGCTGTTTTTT. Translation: CASSLRGGMNTGELFF.

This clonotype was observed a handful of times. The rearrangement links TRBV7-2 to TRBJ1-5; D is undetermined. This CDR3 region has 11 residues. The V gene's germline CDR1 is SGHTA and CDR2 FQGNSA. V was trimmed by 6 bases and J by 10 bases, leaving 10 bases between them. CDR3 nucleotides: TGTGCCAGCAGTTTGGACGGCCCCCAGCATTTT. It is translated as CASSLDGPQHF.

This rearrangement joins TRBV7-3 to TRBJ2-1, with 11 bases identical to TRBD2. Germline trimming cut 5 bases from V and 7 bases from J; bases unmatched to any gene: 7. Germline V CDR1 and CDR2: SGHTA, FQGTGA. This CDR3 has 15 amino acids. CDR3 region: CASSPGASGGNEQFF. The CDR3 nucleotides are TGTGCCAGCAGCCCAGGGGCTAGCGGGGGGAATGAGCAGTTCTTC.